This T cell receptor beta chain is drawn from a study of T cell responses to AZD1222 COVID-19 vaccine. As for the study in general: Second-dose intervals near 4 or 12 weeks were combined.

On this clone: Antigen: not known.

Assay used: immunoSEQ multiplex PCR; TCRdb lists only in-frame clones, some missing. This table holds roughly 140,000 clones, about 93% found once. J lost 10 bases, V lost 6 bases, and 11 bases had no gene match. The CDR3 covers 13 residues. Germline V gene data show CDR1 as SQVTM and CDR2 as ANQGSEA. Study-wide findings and caveats: Donors were mostly white British, more females; clonal diversity possibly underestimated. Baseline seropositives among AZD1222 recipients totaled only six.

V and J are TRBV29-1 and TRBJ2-1; 8 nucleotides match TRBD2. This clonotype was obtained from an adult in good health. The sequenced sample was peripheral blood, obtained on day 0 of AZD1222 vaccination. Here the CDR3 DNA reads TGCAGCGTGATAGCGGGAAGCCCTGAGGAGCAGTTCTTC. It yields the protein CSVIAGSPEEQFF.